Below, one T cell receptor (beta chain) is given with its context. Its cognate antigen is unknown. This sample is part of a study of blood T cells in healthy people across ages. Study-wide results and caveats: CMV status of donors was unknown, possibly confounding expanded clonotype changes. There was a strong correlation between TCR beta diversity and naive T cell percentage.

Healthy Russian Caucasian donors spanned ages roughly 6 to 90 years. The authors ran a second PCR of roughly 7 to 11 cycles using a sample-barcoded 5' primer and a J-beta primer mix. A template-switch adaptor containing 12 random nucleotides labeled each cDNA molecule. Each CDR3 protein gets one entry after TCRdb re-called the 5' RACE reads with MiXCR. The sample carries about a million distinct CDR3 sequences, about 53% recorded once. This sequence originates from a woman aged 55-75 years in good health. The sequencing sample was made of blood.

The CDR3 nucleotides read TGTGCCAGCAGCTTGAGGAGCGGGAGTACCTCAGATACGCAGTATTTT. It encodes CASSLRSGSTSDTQYF. The V gene is TRBV11-3, the J gene TRBJ2-3; TRBD2 aligns across 8 bases. The CDR3 has 16 residues. J was trimmed by 4 bases and V by 3 bases; bases with no gene match: 9. The germline CDR1 and CDR2 sequences are SGHNT and YENEEA.